This TCR beta chain appears in the sequencing data of a study of cytomegalovirus exposure and HLA in healthy donors. About this clone: The antigen is not known.

The primer mix had 60 Vbeta and 13 Jbeta primers. Measured with immunoSEQ multiplex PCR; TCRdb has only the in-frame clones, and not every one. The data show roughly 290,000 clones, about four fifths seen once. Germline-derived CDR1 and CDR2 are SEHNR and FQNEAQ (reference sequence). V dropped 7 bases and J dropped 3; count of bases not matched to a gene: 10. This CDR3 is built from 16 residues. Overall study findings and caveats: Most TCR sequences showed up rarely, but some public TCRs showed up in many donors.

The sequence came from a girl aged 2 to 10 in good health and CMV-seronegative. The chain uses TRBV7-9 and TRBJ2-1, with 9 bases aligning to TRBD1. The sequenced sample was PBMCs. The CDR3 region is CASNPLGTGNYNEQFF. CDR3 DNA: TGTGCCAGCAACCCGTTAGGGACAGGGAACTACAATGAGCAGTTCTTC.